One TCR beta chain is described in this entry. In the PCR, 60 Vbeta and 13 Jbeta primers were used. Repertoires were generated with immunoSEQ multiplex PCR, while TCRdb's copy carries only in-frame clones and drops some. The table lists around 29,000 clones, 60% to 80% of them singletons. The data belong to a study of cytomegalovirus exposure and HLA in healthy donors. Per germline, CDR1 SGHTA and CDR2 FQGTGA. The V and J ends lost 2 bases and 6 bases respectively, with 8 bases between them. CDR3 size: 13 residues. This clonotype was sampled from a male donor in good health and CMV-seropositive. Sequencing was done on a sample of PBMCs. The chain is built from TRBV7-3 and TRBJ2-1; maybe TRBD2 (5 bases). DNA for the CDR3: TGTGCCAGCAGCTTATCGGACTTCAATGAGCAGTTCTTC. It codes for CASSLSDFNEQFF.